This is a list of T cell receptor beta chains from one sample in a study of T cells after yellow fever vaccination. TCRdb passed the 5' RACE reads through MiXCR, listing each CDR3 protein once. The table records some 500,000 distinct CDR3 sequences, roughly 14% of them present only once. Sequences were derived from PBMCs, sampled on the day of the yellow fever booster vaccination. Every receptor here comes from a man aged 25 to 40 who received the YFV17D yellow fever vaccine. CDR3s include the opening cysteine and the closing phenylalanine or tryptophan. A D gene is named only where the DNA matches it firmly. Size values are once, few and many counts, or a class for expanded clones, and some rows have none.

V	size	D	J	CDR3	DNA
TRBV5-4	few	NA	TRBJ1-1	CASSLVGTRNTEAFF	TGTGCCAGCAGCTTGGTGGGGACAAGAAACACTGAAGCTTTCTTT
TRBV28	once	NA	TRBJ1-3	CASSLVDYGNTIYF	TGTGCCAGCAGTTTAGTGGATTACGGAAACACCATATATTTT
TRBV6-4	NA	NA	TRBJ2-1	CASSEKGLKGVNEQFF	TGTGCCAGCAGTGAAAAGGGACTCAAGGGGGTGAACGAGCAGTTCTTC
TRBV11-1	few	TRBD2	TRBJ2-2	CASSTTHQGLATFTGELFF	TGTGCCAGCAGCACCACTCACCAAGGACTAGCCACGTTCACCGGGGAGCTGTTTTTT
TRBV19	few	TRBD2	TRBJ2-2	CASSTPGTSGRMGGELFF	TGTGCCAGTAGTACGCCCGGGACTAGCGGGAGAATGGGCGGGGAGCTGTTTTTT
TRBV6-5	few	NA	TRBJ2-1	CASSYSPGVGYNEQFF	TGTGCCAGCAGTTACTCCCCCGGGGTTGGCTACAATGAGCAGTTCTTC
TRBV5-1	many	TRBD1	TRBJ2-5	CASSLTSSGQGPRETQYF	TGCGCCAGCAGCTTAACTTCCAGCGGACAGGGGCCGAGGGAGACCCAGTACTTC
TRBV6-2/TRBV6-3	NA	NA	TRBJ1-2	CANKKSSLQGGYTF	TGTGCCAACAAGAAGAGCAGTCTCCAGGGAGGCTACACCTTC
TRBV7-7	NA	NA	TRBJ2-1	CASSDVGTPYNEQFF	TGTGCTAGCAGCGACGTGGGGACTCCTTACAATGAGCAGTTCTTC
TRBV14	NA	NA	TRBJ1-2	CASSQDASNYGYTF	TGTGCCAGCAGCCAAGACGCCAGCAACTATGGCTACACCTTC
TRBV19	few	NA	TRBJ2-2	CASSPPRTLMGGELFF	TGTGCCAGTAGTCCACCCCGGACTCTTATGGGCGGGGAGCTGTTTTTT
TRBV7-2	NA	TRBD2	TRBJ2-7	CASSRTSGRAYEQYF	TGTGCCAGCAGTAGGACTAGCGGGAGGGCCTACGAGCAGTACTTC
TRBV29-1	few	TRBD2	TRBJ2-1	CSVEELAGGYNEQFF	TGCAGCGTTGAAGAACTCGCGGGAGGGTACAATGAGCAGTTCTTC
TRBV19	NA	TRBD1	TRBJ2-7	CASSILGQGTYEQYF	TGTGCCAGTAGTATCCTCGGACAGGGGACCTACGAGCAGTACTTC
TRBV11-1	NA	NA	TRBJ2-5	CASSRDRDSQETQYF	TGTGCCAGCAGCCGCGACAGGGACTCACAAGAGACCCAGTACTTC
TRBV28	NA	NA	TRBJ2-6	CASSPPWTTGANVLTF	TGTGCCAGCAGTCCGCCCTGGACTACTGGGGCCAACGTCCTGACTTTC